This entry describes one TCR beta chain. With 1 base clipped from V and 7 bases from J, the junction kept 6 bases outside the gene matches. Germline assignment: CDR1 SGHNT and CDR2 YENEEA. The CDR3 is made up of 15 amino acids. This entry belongs to a study of blood T cell repertoires in COVID-19. Libraries were prepared by immunoSEQ multiplex PCR; TCRdb keeps only in-frame clonotypes and omits some of them. The repertoire holds about 350,000 clones, with almost 90% as singletons. The rearrangement links TRBV11-3 to TRBJ2-1; 8 bases agree with TRBD2. The receptor comes from a woman in her thirties who had been exposed to COVID-19. The sample comprised PBMCs or T cells enriched from blood (not recorded which). This CDR3 is CASSLAGGRLNEQFF. The CDR3 nucleotides read TGTGCCAGCAGCTTAGCGGGAGGGCGGTTGAATGAGCAGTTCTTC. The whole variable domain, filled in from reference TRBV11-3 and TRBJ2-1, reads EAGVVQSPRYKIIEKKQPVAFWCNPISGHNTLYWYLQNLGQGPELLIRYENEEAVDDSQLPKDRFSAERLKGVDSTLKIQPAELGDSAVYLCASSLAGGRLNEQFFGPGTRLTVL.